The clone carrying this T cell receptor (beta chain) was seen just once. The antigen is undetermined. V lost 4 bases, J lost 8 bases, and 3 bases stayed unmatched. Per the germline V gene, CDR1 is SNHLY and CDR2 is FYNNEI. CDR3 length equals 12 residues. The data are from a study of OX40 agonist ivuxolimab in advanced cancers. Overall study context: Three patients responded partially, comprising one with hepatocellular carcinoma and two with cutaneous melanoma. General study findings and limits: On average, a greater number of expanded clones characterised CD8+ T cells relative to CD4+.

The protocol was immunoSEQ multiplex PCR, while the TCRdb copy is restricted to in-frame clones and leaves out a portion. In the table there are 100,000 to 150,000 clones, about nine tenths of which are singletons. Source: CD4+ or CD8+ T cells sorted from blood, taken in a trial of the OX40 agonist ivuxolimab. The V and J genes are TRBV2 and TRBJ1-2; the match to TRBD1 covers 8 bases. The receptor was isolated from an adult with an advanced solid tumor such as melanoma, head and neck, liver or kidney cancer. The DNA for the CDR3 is TGTGCCAGCAGTGGACAGGGGAAGGGCTACACCTTC. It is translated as CASSGQGKGYTF.